Below, one TCR beta chain is given with its context. As yet, its antigen is unknown. Everyone who donated was a Caucasian adult who lived in Nashville, Tennessee. Losses at the gene ends were 1 base for V and 6 bases for J; bases not matched to a gene: 7. CDR1 and CDR2 from the germline V gene are KGHSH and LQKENI. This CDR3 region has 16 residues. The sample originates from a study of shared clonotypes between healthy human individuals. The wider study: For every donor, three CD4 naive, three CD4 memory, two CD8 naive and one CD8 memory plates were used.

Overall study findings and caveats: Estimated richness was generally greater in naive than memory subsets.

Assay: immunoSEQ multiplex PCR; the TCRdb copy retains only in-frame clones and omits some. The table includes roughly 2,300,000 clones, 85% to 95% detected once. Sequencing used naive CD4+ T cells from PBMCs. The subset is: CD45RA+ positively selected. The receptor's source is a man between 18 and 29 years old in good health. Some clones in this sample may be carry-over from other donors' samples. The chain links TRBV18 to TRBJ2-3, with 10 positions matching TRBD2. CDR3 loop: CASSPLLAGDADTQYF. As DNA, the CDR3 is TGTGCCAGCTCACCACTTCTAGCGGGAGATGCGGATACGCAGTATTTT.